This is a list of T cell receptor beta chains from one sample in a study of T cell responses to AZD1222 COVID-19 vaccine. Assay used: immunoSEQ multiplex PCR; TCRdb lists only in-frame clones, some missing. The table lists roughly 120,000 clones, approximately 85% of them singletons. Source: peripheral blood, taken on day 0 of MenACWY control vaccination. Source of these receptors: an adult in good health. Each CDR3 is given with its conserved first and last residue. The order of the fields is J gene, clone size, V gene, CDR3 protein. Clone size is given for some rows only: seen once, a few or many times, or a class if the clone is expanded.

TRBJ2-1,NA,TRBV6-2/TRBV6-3,CASSYGGESYNEQFF
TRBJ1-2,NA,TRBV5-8,CASSRGGRTWEGYTF
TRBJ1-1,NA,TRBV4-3,CASSKEGFTNTEAFF
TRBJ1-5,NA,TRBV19,CASSIGTGGAFGQPQHF
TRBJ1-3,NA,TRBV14,CASSPRGTGNTIYF
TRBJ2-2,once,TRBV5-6,CASSAGTGGFRYTGELFF
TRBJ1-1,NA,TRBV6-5,CASSRTGGTEAFF
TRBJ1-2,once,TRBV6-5,CASRGRGGYGYTF
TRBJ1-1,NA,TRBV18,CASSSDRGRLNTEAFF
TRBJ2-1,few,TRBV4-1,CASSQERTPYNEQFF
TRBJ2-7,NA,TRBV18,CASSPGQNTYEQYF
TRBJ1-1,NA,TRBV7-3,CASSITGSTEAFF
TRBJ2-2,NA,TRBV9,CASSVGLAGGPGELFF
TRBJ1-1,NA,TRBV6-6,CASSYSGGGGWEAFF
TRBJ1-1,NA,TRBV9,CASSPAGDTEAFF
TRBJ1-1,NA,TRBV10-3,CAISAEGGVTEAFF
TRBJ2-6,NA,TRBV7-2,CASSFTGGGSGANVLTF
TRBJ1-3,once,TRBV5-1,CASRSAASGNTIYF
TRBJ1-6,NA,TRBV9,CASSVSGSSASSPLHF
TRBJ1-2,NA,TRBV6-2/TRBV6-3,CASTPSPGLLYGYTF
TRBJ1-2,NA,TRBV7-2,CASSLGMGGDYGYTF
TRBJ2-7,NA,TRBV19,CASRVGGSSYEQYF
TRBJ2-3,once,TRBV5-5,CASIVGNLQYF
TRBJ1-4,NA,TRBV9,CASSGPDRLNEKLFF
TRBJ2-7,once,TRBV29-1,CSVRTSQSYEQYF
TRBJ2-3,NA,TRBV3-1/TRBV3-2,CASSQDGLTDTQYF
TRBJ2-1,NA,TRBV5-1,CASSSWSGRDSIYNEQFF
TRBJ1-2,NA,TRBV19,CASNRQGADGYTF
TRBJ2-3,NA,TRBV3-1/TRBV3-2,CASSQAGDGDTQYF